The T cell receptor (beta chain) under discussion was sequenced for a study of identical twins. Study conclusions and caveats: Abundant cord blood beta clonotypes carried fewer insertions; memory repertoires showed none.

Template switching introduced a universal primer site, and the cDNA bore unique molecular identifiers. TCRdb processed the 5' RACE reads anew with MiXCR; each CDR3 protein has one entry. The table lists roughly 700,000 distinct CDR3 sequences, around 8.6% of them singletons, with around 0.98% in the top ten. This clonotype has more than one count but fewer than ten. Its matching antigen is unknown. The germline V gene encodes CDR1 ENHRY and CDR2 SYGVKD. The CDR3 spans 14 residues. Trimming at V came to 6 bases and at J to 6 bases, leaving 9 bases not matched to a gene. The sample also formed part of further work on yellow fever vaccine responses in identical twins.

This receptor was obtained from a woman between 18 and 29 years old in good health. What was sequenced was PBMCs. The chain joins TRBV10-3 to TRBJ2-7; 9 bases align to TRBD1. Here the CDR3 DNA reads TGTGCCATCAGAGAGCCCGGACAGGGGAGCGAGCAGTACTTC. Translated: CAIREPGQGSEQYF.